This TCR beta chain was documented in a study of shared clonotypes between healthy human individuals. With respect to this clone: Its antigen is undetermined.

The study, taken as a whole, reports: Expectations were that clonotype sharing among donors would be affected by sequencing depth.

V lost 3 bases and J lost 3; bases outside the gene matches: 1. Germline V lookup: CDR1 SGHRS, CDR2 YFSETQ. The CDR3 spans 13 residues. Deep level was the assay's run setting. When replicate PCRs were run on unsorted PBMC, they used about 300 ng DNA, some 30,000 T cell genomes. Spread over ten immunoSEQ deep assay plates, unsorted PBMC DNA underwent sequencing. TCRdb's copy holds only in-frame clones and misses some; the assay was immunoSEQ multiplex PCR. Of about 480,000 clones listed, over 75% were seen once; the top ten hold 9.5% to 15%. The chain carries TRBV5-1 and TRBJ2-5, with TRBD1 matching 8 bases. The clonotype originates from a woman aged 40 to 50 in good health. Some clones in this sample may be carry-over from other donors' samples. Sequences were obtained from PBMCs. CDR3 sequence reads: CASSSDREETQYF. CDR3 nucleotide sequence: TGCGCCAGCAGCTCGGACAGGGAAGAGACCCAGTACTTC.